This TCR beta chain was identified during a study of early T cells in non-severe SARS-CoV-2 infection (dated by TCRdb to 2020 to 2022). Context from the whole study: Because TCR sequencing relied on bulk RNA taken from unsorted whole blood, pairing of alpha and beta chains was not possible.

The study was a case-control design nested within a healthcare worker cohort in London, UK, with weekly nasopharyngeal swab PCR tests and blood sampling. Healthcare workers were recruited between 23 and 31 March 2020, during the week of the UK lockdown, and were followed weekly for up to about 15 weeks. A few counts support this clonotype. Its antigen specificity is not known. No much larger clone is present one base from it, and per-base qualities are unavailable. Broader findings and caveats from the paper: VDJdb matching was skewed toward anti-spike CD8 responses and likely underestimated virus-specific expansions by missing private and CD4 specificities.

The library was built by means of 5' RACE. TCRdb lists the instrument as NextSeq 500. To correct for sequencing error and PCR bias, the TCR library protocol tagged individual cDNA molecules with unique molecular identifiers. Both TCR alpha and beta chains were sequenced, and tight co-correlation was observed between alpha and beta sequence abundances in each sample. Concerning the study's data processing: Decombinator V4 was used to perform V gene, J gene and CDR3 annotation of TCR sequences. Expanded TCRs were defined as changing significantly between any two time points under a Poisson model with p below 0.0001. TCR abundances were normalised to the total number of TCRs sequenced per sample and were expressed as counts per million. A search of VDJdb, accessed on 1 November 2021, was run for TCRs annotated to CMV, EBV and SARS-CoV-2, with TCRs annotated for multiple antigens excluded. Clones were called with MiXCR by TCRdb after fastp trimmed the public reads at Q25, and only in-frame beta chains were retained. Duplicate CDR3 protein sequences are folded into a single record with the most common DNA and genes. V and J calls and clone size were set by TCRdb, not the authors. In all, the sample holds about 21,000 distinct CDR3 sequences, and around 6% of those were seen once. The top ten hold more than 12% of the sample.

This receptor was taken from an adult who was a healthcare worker with PCR-confirmed SARS-CoV-2 infection or an uninfected control (not recorded which). The sequences come from whole blood, collected at baseline.

The nucleotide sequence reads as follows: TGCAGTGCTAGAGTTCTCACCCTCGATAATGAAAAACTGTTTTTT. The resulting protein is CSARVLTLDNEKLFF. The chain is encoded by TRBV20-1 joined to TRBJ1-4, with no D gene named confidently. Looking up the germline V gene (reference sequence) yields CDR1 DFQATT and CDR2 SNEGSKA. The CDR3 goes from the cysteine to the phenylalanine over 15 residues. Kept here is only the CDR3 DNA, which spans 45 bases and is read in frame from base 1. Trimming costs V 1 base and J 4 bases, and their ends lie 13 bases apart.